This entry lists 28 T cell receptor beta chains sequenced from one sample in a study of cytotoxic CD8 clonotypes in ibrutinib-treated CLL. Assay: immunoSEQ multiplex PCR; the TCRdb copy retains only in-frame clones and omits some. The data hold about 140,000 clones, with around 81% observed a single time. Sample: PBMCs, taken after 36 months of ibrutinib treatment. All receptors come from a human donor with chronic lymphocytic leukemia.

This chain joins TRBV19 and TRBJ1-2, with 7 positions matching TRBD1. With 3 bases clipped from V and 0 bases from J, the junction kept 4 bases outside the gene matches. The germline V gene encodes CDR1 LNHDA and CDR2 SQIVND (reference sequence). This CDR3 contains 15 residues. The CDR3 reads CASSMDRSSNYGYTF. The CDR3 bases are TGTGCCAGTAGTATGGACAGGAGCTCTAACTATGGCTACACCTTC.

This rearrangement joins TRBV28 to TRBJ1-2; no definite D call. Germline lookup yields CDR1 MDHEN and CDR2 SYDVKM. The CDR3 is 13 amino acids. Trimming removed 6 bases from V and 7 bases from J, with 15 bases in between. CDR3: CASRAPGLTGYTF. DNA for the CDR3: TGTGCCAGCAGGGCGCCCGGGTTAACTGGCTACACCTTC.

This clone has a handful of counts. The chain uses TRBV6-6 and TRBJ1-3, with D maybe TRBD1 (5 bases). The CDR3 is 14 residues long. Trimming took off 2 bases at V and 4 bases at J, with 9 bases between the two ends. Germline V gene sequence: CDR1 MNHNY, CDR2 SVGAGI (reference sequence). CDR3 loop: CASSYGGRGNTIYF. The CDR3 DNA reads TGTGCCAGCAGTTACGGGGGGAGAGGAAACACCATATATTTT.

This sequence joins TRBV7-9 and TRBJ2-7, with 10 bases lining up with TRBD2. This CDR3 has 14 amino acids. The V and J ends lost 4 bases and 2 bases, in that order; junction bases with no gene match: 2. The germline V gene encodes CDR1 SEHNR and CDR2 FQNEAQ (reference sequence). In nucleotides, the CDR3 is TGTGCCAGCAGCTCTAGCGGGAGACCCTACGAGCAGTACTTC. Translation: CASSSSGRPYEQYF.

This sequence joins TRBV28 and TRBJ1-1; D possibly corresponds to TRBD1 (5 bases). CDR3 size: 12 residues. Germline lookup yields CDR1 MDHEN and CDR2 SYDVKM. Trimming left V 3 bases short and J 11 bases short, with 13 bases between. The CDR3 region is CASSFVQGWAFF. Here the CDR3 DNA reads TGTGCCAGCAGTTTCGTCCAGGGTTGGGCTTTCTTT.

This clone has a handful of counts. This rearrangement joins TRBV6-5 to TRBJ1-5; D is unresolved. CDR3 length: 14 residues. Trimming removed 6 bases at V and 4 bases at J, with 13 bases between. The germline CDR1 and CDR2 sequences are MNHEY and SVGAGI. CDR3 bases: TGTGCCAGCAGCTCGGTCTGGAAAAATCAGCCCCAGCATTTT. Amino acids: CASSSVWKNQPQHF.

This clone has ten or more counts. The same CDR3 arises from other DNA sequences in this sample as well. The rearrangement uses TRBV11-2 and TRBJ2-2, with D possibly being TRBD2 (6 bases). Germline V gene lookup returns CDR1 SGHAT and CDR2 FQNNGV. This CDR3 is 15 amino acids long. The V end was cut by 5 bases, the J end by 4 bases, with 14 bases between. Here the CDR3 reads CASSLLASGTGELFF. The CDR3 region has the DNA TGTGCCAGCAGCCTTCTAGCGAGTGGCACCGGGGAGCTGTTTTTT.

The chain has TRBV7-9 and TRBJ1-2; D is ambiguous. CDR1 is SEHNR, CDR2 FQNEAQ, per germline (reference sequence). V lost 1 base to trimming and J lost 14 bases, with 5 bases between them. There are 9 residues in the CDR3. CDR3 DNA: TGTGCCAGCAGCTTAGAGGAAACCTTC. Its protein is CASSLEETF.

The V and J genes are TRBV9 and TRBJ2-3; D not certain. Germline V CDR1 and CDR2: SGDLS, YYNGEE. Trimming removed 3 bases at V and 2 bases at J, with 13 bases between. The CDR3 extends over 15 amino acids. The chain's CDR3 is CASSDSPWDTDTQYF. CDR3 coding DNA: TGTGCCAGCAGCGACTCCCCTTGGGACACAGATACGCAGTATTTT.

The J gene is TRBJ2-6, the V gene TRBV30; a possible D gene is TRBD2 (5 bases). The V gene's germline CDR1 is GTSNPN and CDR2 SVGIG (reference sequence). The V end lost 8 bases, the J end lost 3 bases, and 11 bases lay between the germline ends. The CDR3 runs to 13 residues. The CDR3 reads CAQTRGGANVLTF. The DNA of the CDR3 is TGTGCCCAGACCCGGGGTGGGGCCAACGTCCTGACTTTC.

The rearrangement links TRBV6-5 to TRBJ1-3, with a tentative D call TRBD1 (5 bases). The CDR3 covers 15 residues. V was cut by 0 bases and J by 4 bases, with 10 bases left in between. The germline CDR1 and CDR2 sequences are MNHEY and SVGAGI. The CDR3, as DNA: TGTGCCAGCAGTTACTCGTTCGGGGGAGGAAACACCATATATTTT. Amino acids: CASSYSFGGGNTIYF.

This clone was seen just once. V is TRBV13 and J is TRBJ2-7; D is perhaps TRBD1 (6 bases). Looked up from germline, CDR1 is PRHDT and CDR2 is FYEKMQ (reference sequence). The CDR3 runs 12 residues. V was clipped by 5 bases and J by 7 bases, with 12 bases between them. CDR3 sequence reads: CASSPRGGEQYF. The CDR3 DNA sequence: TGTGCCAGCAGCCCGAGAGGGGGAGAGCAGTACTTC.

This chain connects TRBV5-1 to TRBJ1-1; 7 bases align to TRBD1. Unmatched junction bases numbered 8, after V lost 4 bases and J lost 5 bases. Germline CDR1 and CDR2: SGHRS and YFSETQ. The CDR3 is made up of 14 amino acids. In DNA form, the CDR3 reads TGCGCCAGCAGCGAGGGGGCTAGTAGTACTGAAGCTTTCTTT. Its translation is CASSEGASSTEAFF.

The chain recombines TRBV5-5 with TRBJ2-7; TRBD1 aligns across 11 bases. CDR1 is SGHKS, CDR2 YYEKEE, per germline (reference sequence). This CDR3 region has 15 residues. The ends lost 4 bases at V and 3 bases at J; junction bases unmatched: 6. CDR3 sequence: CASSRDRGFLYEQYF. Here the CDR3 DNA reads TGTGCCAGCAGCAGGGACAGGGGGTTCCTCTACGAGCAGTACTTC.

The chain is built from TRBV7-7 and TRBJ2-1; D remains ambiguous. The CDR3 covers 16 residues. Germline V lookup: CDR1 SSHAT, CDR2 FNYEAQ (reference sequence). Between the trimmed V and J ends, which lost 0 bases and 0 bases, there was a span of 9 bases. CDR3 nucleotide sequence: TGTGCCAGCAGCTTAGCTGCCTCGAGCTCCTACAATGAGCAGTTCTTC. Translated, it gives CASSLAASSSYNEQFF. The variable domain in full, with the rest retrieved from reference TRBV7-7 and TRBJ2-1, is GAGVSQSPRYKVTKRGQDVTLRCDPISSHATLYWYQQALGQGPEFLTYFNYEAQPDKSGLPSDRFSAERPEGSISTLTIQRTEQRDSAMYRCASSLAASSSYNEQFFGPGTRLTVL.

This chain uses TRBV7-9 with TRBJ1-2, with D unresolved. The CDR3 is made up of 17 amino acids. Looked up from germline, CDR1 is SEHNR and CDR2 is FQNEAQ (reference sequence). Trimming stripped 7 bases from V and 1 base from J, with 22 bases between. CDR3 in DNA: TGTGCCAGCACCACAACCGACCTGGCCAGACATAACTATGGCTACACCTTC. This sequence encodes CASTTTDLARHNYGYTF.

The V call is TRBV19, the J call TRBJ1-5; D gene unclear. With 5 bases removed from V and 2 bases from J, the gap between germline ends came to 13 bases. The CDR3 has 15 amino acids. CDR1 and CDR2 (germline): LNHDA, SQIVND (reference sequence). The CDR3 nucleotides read TGTGCCAGTAGTTGGGAGGGTGGCGGCAATCAGCCCCAGCATTTT. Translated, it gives CASSWEGGGNQPQHF.

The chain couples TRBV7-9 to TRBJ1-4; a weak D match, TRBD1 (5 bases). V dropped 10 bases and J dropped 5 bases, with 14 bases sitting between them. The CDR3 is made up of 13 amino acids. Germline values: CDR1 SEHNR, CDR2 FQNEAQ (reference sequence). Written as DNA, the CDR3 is TGTGCCACCCGAACAGGTCCCAATGAAAAACTGTTTTTT. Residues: CATRTGPNEKLFF.

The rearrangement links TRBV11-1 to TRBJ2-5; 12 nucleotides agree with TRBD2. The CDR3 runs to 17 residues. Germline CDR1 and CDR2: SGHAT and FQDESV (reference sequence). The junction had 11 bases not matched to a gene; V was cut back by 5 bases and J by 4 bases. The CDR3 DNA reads TGTGCCAGCAGCCGCCGAGGCCTAGCGGGGGGGAGAGAGACCCAGTACTTC. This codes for CASSRRGLAGGRETQYF.

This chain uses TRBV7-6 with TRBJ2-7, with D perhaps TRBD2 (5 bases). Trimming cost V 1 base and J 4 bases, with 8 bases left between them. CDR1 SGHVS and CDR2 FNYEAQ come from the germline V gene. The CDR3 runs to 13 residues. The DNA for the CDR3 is TGTGCCAGCAGCTTAGAGTGGGAGTACGAGCAGTACTTC. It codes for CASSLEWEYEQYF.

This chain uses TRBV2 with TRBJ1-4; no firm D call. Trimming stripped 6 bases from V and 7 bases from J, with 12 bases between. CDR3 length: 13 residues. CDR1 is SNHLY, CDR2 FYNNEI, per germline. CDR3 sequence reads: CASSLPRSEKLFF. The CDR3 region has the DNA TGTGCCAGCAGCCTCCCCCGGAGTGAAAAACTGTTTTTT.

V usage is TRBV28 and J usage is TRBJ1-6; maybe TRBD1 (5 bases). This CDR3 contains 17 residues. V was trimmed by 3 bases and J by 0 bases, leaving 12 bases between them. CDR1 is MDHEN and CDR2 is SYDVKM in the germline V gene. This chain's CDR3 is CASSFGAGSSYNSPLHF. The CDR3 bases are TGTGCCAGCAGTTTTGGGGCAGGAAGCTCCTATAATTCACCCCTCCACTTT.

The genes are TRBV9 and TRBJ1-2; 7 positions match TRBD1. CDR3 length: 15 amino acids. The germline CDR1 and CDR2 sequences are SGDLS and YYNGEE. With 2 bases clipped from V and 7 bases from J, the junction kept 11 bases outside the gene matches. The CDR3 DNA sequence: TGTGCCAGCAGCGTGTCCCCGGTGACAGGGTTTGGCTACACCTTC. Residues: CASSVSPVTGFGYTF.

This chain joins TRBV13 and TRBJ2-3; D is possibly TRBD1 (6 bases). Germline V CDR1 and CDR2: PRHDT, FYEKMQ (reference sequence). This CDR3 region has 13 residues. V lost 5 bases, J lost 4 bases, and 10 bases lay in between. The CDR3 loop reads CASSPQGSDTQYF. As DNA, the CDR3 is TGTGCCAGCAGCCCCCAGGGGTCAGATACGCAGTATTTT. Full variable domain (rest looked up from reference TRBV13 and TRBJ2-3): AAGVIQSPRHLIKEKRETATLKCYPIPRHDTVYWYQQGPGQDPQFLISFYEKMQSDKGSIPDRFSAQQFSDYHSELNMSSLELGDSALYFCASSPQGSDTQYFGPGTRLTVL.

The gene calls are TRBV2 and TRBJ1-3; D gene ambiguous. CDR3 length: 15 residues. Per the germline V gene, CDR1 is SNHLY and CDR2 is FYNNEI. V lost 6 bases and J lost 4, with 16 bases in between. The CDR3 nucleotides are TGTGCCAGCAGCCGAGAGGAAGGGATCGGAAACACCATATATTTT. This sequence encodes CASSREEGIGNTIYF.

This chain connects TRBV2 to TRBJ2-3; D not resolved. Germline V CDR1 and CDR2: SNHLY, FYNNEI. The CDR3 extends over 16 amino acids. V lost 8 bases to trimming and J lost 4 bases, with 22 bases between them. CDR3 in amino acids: CASRKDQLYGADTQYF. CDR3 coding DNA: TGTGCCAGCCGAAAGGATCAGCTCTATGGCGCAGATACGCAGTATTTT.

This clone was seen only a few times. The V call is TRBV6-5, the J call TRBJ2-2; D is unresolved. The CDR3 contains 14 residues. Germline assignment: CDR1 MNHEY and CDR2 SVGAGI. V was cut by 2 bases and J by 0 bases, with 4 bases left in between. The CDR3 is CASSYGANTGELFF. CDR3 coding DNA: TGTGCCAGCAGTTACGGGGCGAACACCGGGGAGCTGTTTTTT.

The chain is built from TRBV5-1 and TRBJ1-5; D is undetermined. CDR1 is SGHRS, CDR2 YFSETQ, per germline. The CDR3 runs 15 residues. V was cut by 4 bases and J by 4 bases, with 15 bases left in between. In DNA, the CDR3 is TGCGCCAGCAGCCCTACCCCGGGCCCTAATCAGCCCCAGCATTTT. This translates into CASSPTPGPNQPQHF.